A single sample is the source of the 11 T cell receptor beta chains below, sequenced in a study of Ad26.COV2.S vaccination and SARS-CoV-2 variants. Regarding treatment: around 19 received Ad26.COV2.S at low or high dose, single or two shots; about five received placebo; per-sample allocation not given. Samples analyzed were those drawn on day 63 after the first vaccine or placebo injection. This table comes from immunoSEQ multiplex PCR, and its TCRdb copy is limited to in-frame clones, with some not included. The sample lists hundreds of thousands of clones, approximately 90% occurring once. The source was peripheral blood, collected in a trial of Ad26.COV2.S vaccine versus placebo. Receptors originate from a person aged 18 to 65 who received the Ad26.COV2.S COVID-19 vaccine or a placebo.

The chain uses TRBV5-1 and TRBJ2-3, with D possibly called TRBD1 or TRBD2 (5 bases each). This CDR3 spans 14 amino acids. Germline V gene lookup returns CDR1 SGHRS and CDR2 YFSETQ. The V end was cut by 6 bases, the J end by 2 bases, with 13 bases between. As DNA, the CDR3 is TGCGCCAGCACTCCGGGACGTACCACAGATACGCAGTATTTT. Translation: CASTPGRTTDTQYF.

This sequence joins TRBV7-6 and TRBJ2-2; D is ambiguous. Trimming cost V 2 bases and J 4 bases, with 11 bases left between them. Germline V gene lookup returns CDR1 SGHVS and CDR2 FNYEAQ. CDR3 length: 15 residues. The CDR3 bases are TGTGCCAGCAGCTTATATTTAGGGCCCACCGGGGAGCTGTTTTTT. This encodes CASSLYLGPTGELFF.

V is TRBV29-1 and J is TRBJ1-2; no reliable D call. The V gene lost 1 base and the J gene lost 1 base, with 10 bases spanning the gap. CDR1 SQVTM and CDR2 ANQGSEA come from the germline V gene. The CDR3 is 14 amino acids. The CDR3 is CSVEVGLSNYGYTF. The CDR3 DNA sequence: TGCAGCGTTGAAGTGGGCCTAAGTAACTATGGCTACACCTTC.

The chain recombines TRBV6-4 with TRBJ2-1; maybe TRBD1 (6 bases). V lost 5 bases to trimming and J lost 4 bases, with 12 bases between them. CDR1 is MRHNA and CDR2 is SNTAGT in the germline V gene. This CDR3 spans 14 amino acids. The CDR3 sequence: CASSRDTEYNEQFF. The CDR3 coding sequence is TGTGCCAGCAGTCGGGACACGGAATACAATGAGCAGTTCTTC.

This rearrangement joins TRBV7-8 to TRBJ2-7, with TRBD1 matching over 8 bases. Germline V gene lookup returns CDR1 SGHVS and CDR2 FQNEAQ. V trimming: 3 bases; J trimming: 3 bases; junction bases outside the gene matches: 4. This CDR3 region has 14 residues. CDR3 sequence: CASSFRDRYYEQYF. The CDR3 DNA reads as TGTGCCAGCAGCTTCCGGGACAGGTACTACGAGCAGTACTTC.

This chain connects TRBV6-5 to TRBJ2-7; 12 bases line up with TRBD2. Germline V gene data show CDR1 as MNHEY and CDR2 as SVGAGI. V shed 11 bases, J shed 3 bases, and the junction held 8 bases outside the gene matches. The CDR3 is 14 residues long. This CDR3 reads CALRLAGGLYEQYF. CDR3 sequence (DNA): TGTGCCCTCCGGCTAGCGGGGGGGCTCTACGAGCAGTACTTC.

The J gene is TRBJ1-1, the V gene TRBV9; D uncertain. Germline V lookup: CDR1 SGDLS, CDR2 YYNGEE. V was shortened by 3 bases and J by 1 base, with 7 bases between the two germline ends. The CDR3 has 13 residues. The CDR3 DNA reads as TGTGCCAGCAGCGCAGCAGGGAACACTGAAGCTTTCTTT. This gives the protein CASSAAGNTEAFF.

This clone occurred once. The V call is TRBV27, the J call TRBJ1-5, with D maybe TRBD1 (5 bases). The germline CDR1 and CDR2 sequences are MNHEY and SMNVEV (reference sequence). The CDR3 consists of 15 residues. Trimming removed 6 bases at V and 6 bases at J, with 18 bases between. The CDR3 DNA reads as TGTGCCAGCAGATCTTATGTGGGGGGTGGTCAGCCCCAGCATTTT. It is translated as CASRSYVGGGQPQHF.

This clone is a singleton in its sample. The chain combines TRBV5-4 with TRBJ1-1; maybe TRBD1 (5 bases). Germline CDR1 SGHNT, CDR2 YYREEE (reference sequence). This CDR3 contains 17 residues. V shed 0 bases and J shed 3 bases, with 18 bases lying between them. The CDR3 coding sequence is TGTGCCAGCAGCTTGGACTCCGGGGGTAGAGCGGACACTGAAGCTTTCTTT. Residues: CASSLDSGGRADTEAFF.

The chain joins TRBV4-1 to TRBJ1-6; a weak D match, TRBD1 (5 bases). Germline CDR1 MGHRA, CDR2 YSYEKL. This CDR3 is 14 amino acids long. V was pared by 1 base and J by 7 bases, with 8 bases between. DNA of the CDR3: TGCGCCAGCAGCCAAGGTTCAGGGAATTCACCCCTCCACTTT. Its translation: CASSQGSGNSPLHF.

This clone was seen once. The chain joins TRBV6-5 to TRBJ1-4; TRBD1 matches 8 bases. Per the germline V gene, CDR1 is MNHEY and CDR2 is SVGAGI. The CDR3 loop spans 16 amino acids. After removal of 2 bases from V and 7 bases from J, the junction contained 9 bases not matched to a gene. For the CDR3, the DNA is TGTGCCAGCAGTTACGGACAGGGCTTGTGGAGTGAAAAACTGTTTTTT. It translates to CASSYGQGLWSEKLFF.